The subject of this entry is one T cell receptor (beta chain). It lacks a known antigen. Base qualities are missing; no much larger clone stands one base away. One collaborating source in Seattle enrolled patients during active infection and followed them longitudinally through the course of disease. Each collaborating institution followed its own protocols to collect whole blood in K2EDTA tubes. For TCRbeta analysis, collaborators shipped samples in one of three forms: frozen whole blood, isolated PBMCs, or DNA extracted from either of those sample types. This record belongs to a study of blood T cell repertoires in COVID-19 (dated by TCRdb to 2019 to 2021). For the study in its entirety: Samples from collaborators originated in the United States, Italy and Spain and spanned both the acute and convalescent phases of COVID-19. The material from the prospective study consisted of cDNA or gDNA derived from T cells, B-cell-depleted T cells, or PBMCs. Deeply sampled blood TCRbeta repertoires from subjects exposed to, actively infected with, or recovered from COVID-19 were included in the dataset. The repertoires were made available in a free public database intended to serve as a resource for research on the immune response to SARS-CoV-2. Samples came from the ongoing ImmuneRACE study (first 160 participants) plus 1,254 subjects from 6 global collaborators. Sample metadata almost always included a de-identified subject ID, COVID-19 status, age in years and sex. Where available, HLA class I and class II types were obtained from metadata supplied by the sample provider rather than from assay-based typing.

TCRbeta CDR3 regions were amplified from genomic DNA using the immunoSEQ Assay, a bias-controlled multiplex PCR. As for how the authors treated the data: Within the assay, amplification of reference gene primers was used to estimate how many nucleated cells each sample contained. Sequence reads were collapsed and filtered to measure the absolute abundance of every unique TCRbeta CDR3 rearrangement. For each sample, productive Simpson clonality was calculated by taking the square root of Simpson's diversity index across productive rearrangements. The source is immuneACCESS, and TCRdb retained only in-frame sequences with V and J called. Part of the clones is not carried over; for the studies checked, unresolved V genes explain less than half of this, and the remainder is unexplained. The V and J calls and clone size were taken over from that table, and D and trimming were inferred from the DNA. Counted in this sample were 100,000 to 150,000 clones; approximately 81% of them appeared once. The ten biggest clones cover over 5.5% of the sample.

Study-wide findings and limitations: How much clinical and demographic metadata was included differed by source and by participant, and the metadata was provided uncurated.

CDR1 is given as MDHEN and CDR2 as SYDVKM, both from the germline V gene. Its CDR3 holds 17 amino acids, cysteine through phenylalanine. The entry retains the CDR3 DNA only, 51 bases that are in frame from base 1. V lost 5 bases and J lost 3 bases; the stretch between them is 19 bases long. This sequence uses TRBV28 and TRBJ2-2; the D gene is perhaps TRBD1, from 6 matching bases. This clonotype was obtained from an older man with COVID-19, enrolled during active disease. Material: peripheral blood. The CDR3 reads CASSLVAGTHHTGELFF. The DNA sequence reads TGTGCCAGCAGTCTCGTCGCCGGGACACACCACACCGGGGAGCTGTTTTTT.